The clone carrying this TCR beta chain was seen just once. The target antigen is unknown. Per germline, CDR1 MNHEY and CDR2 SVGAGI. Trimming removed 5 bases from V and 5 bases from J, with 9 bases in between. CDR3 length equals 12 residues. Naive CD8 cells comprised CD45RO-negative, CCR7-positively selected cells, excluding terminally differentiated effector memory CD45RA+ cells. This sample was included in a study of shared clonotypes between healthy human individuals. General study findings and limits: It was anticipated that sequencing depth would influence how many clonotypes donors shared.

The test was conducted at deep level. Clones were read by immunoSEQ multiplex PCR, and TCRdb kept only the in-frame ones, dropping some. This table holds around 1.9 million clones, roughly 93% found once. Sequencing used naive CD8+ T cells from PBMCs. The receptor's source is a young man in good health. Some clones in this sample may be carry-over from other donors' samples. The chain links TRBV6-5 to TRBJ1-1, with D possibly TRBD1 on 6 matching bases. CDR3 residues: CASSQGRTEAFF. Written as DNA, the CDR3 is TGTGCCAGCAGTCAGGGGCGGACTGAAGCTTTCTTT.